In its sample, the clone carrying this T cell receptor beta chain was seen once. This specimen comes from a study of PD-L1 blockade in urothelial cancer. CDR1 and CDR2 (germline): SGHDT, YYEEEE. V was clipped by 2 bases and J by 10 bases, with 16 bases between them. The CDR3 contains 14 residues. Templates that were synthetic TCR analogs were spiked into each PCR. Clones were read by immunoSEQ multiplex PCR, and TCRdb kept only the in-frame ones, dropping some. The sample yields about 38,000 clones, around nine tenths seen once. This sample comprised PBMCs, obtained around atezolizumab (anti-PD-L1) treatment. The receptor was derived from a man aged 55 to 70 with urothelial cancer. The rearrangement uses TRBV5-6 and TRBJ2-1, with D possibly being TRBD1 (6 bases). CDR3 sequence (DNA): TGTGCCAGCAGCTTTTTGGGGGCGCTACCCGAGCAGTTCTTC. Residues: CASSFLGALPEQFF. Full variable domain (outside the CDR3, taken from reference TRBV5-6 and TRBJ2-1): DAGVTQSPTHLIKTRGQQVTLRCSPKSGHDTVSWYQQALGQGPQFIFQYYEEEERQRGNFPDRFSGHQFPNYSSELNVNALLLGDSALYLCASSFLGALPEQFFGPGTRLTVL.